This T cell receptor (beta chain) comes out of a study of memory CD4+ T cells and cytomegalovirus serostatus. Profiled with immunoSEQ multiplex PCR; TCRdb holds only in-frame clones, not every one. This sample has approximately 40,000 clones; about 79% occur once, and the top ten carry about 6%. Single viable CD3+CD4+CD8-CD45RO+ cells were sorted as the memory CD4+ T cells. J lost 1 base, V lost 8 bases, and 5 bases had no gene match. CDR3 length equals 14 residues. In germline, CDR1 is KGHSH, CDR2 LQKENI. The source material was memory CD4+ T cells from blood. The TCR comes from an adult in good health and CMV-seronegative. V is TRBV18 and J is TRBJ1-1, with TRBD1 matching 9 bases. The CDR3 DNA reads as TGTGCCAGCAACACAGGGGGCACGAACACTGAAGCTTTCTTT. It translates to CASNTGGTNTEAFF. The entire variable domain, with the rest obtained from reference TRBV18 and TRBJ1-1, is as follows: NAGVMQNPRHLVRRRGQEARLRCSPMKGHSHVYWYRQLPEEGLKFMVYLQKENIIDESGMPKERFSAEFPKEGPSILRIQQVVRGDSAAYFCASNTGGTNTEAFFGQGTRLTVV.